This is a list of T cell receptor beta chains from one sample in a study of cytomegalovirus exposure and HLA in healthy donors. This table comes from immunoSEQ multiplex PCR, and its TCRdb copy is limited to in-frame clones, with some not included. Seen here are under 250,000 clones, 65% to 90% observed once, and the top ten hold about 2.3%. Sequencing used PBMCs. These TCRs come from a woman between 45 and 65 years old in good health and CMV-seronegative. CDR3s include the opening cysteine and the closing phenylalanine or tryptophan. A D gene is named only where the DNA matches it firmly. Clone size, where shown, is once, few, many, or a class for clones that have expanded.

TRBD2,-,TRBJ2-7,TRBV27,TGTGCCAGCAGCCTGACTAGCGGGGCTTCTCTAAACCGCGAGCAGTACTTC,CASSLTSGASLNREQYF
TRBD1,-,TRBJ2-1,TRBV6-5,TGTGCCAGCAGTTACTATGGGACAGGGTCAATGAAGCAGTTCTTC,CASSYYGTGSMKQFF
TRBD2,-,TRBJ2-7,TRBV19,TGTGCCAGTCGTCGGGCGGGAGCTGTATACGAGCAGTACTTC,CASRRAGAVYEQYF
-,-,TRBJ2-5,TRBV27,TGTGCCACCCGAGGGTACCAAGAGACCCAGTACTTC,CATRGYQETQYF
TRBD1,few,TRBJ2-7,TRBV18,TGTGCCAGCTCACCGGGACAGGGACACTACGAGCAGTACTTC,CASSPGQGHYEQYF
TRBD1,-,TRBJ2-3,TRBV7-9,TGTGCCAGCAGCGGAACCGGGACAGGGGCCCCCACAGATACGCAGTATTTT,CASSGTGTGAPTDTQYF
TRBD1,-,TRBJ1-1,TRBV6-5,TGTGCCAGCAGCCTTCGACCGGGGACAGGGGAAGCTTTCTTT,CASSLRPGTGEAFF
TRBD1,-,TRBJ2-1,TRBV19,TGTGCCAGTATGACCCGGACAGGTGCTTACAATGAGCAGTTCTTC,CASMTRTGAYNEQFF
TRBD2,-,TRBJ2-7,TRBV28,TGTGCCAGCAGCCCGGGACTACCATCCGAGCAGTACTTC,CASSPGLPSEQYF
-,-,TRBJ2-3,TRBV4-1,TGCGCCAGCAGCCAAGAGGAACGGGAAGGCCCGCAGTATTTT,CASSQEEREGPQYF
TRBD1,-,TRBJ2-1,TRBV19,TGTGCCAGCCAACAGGGGGTCCTCCCCAATGAGCAGTTCTTC,CASQQGVLPNEQFF
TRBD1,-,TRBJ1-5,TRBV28,TGTGCCAGCAGTTGGACAGGGGCGAGGAATCAGCCCCAGCATTTT,CASSWTGARNQPQHF
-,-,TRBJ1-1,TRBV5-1,TGCGCCAGCAGCCTACCGCCGAACACTGAAGCTTTCTTT,CASSLPPNTEAFF
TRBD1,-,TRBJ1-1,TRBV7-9,TGTGCCAGCAGCTCCGGGACAGGGGCGAACACTGAAGCTTTCTTT,CASSSGTGANTEAFF
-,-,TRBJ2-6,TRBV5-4,TGTGCCAGCAGCAGCGGACGGGTGAAGACCGGGGCCAACGTCCTGACTTTC,CASSSGRVKTGANVLTF
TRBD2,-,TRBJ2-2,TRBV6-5,TGTGCCAGCAGTTTCGGGACTAGCAGTACCGGGGAGCTGTTTTTT,CASSFGTSSTGELFF
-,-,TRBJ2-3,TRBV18,TGTGCCAGCTCACCACGGGAGATTAGCACAGATACGCAGTATTTT,CASSPREISTDTQYF
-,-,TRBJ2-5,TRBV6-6,TGTGCCAGCAGTTACGGAACAGGGCAAGAGACCCAGTACTTC,CASSYGTGQETQYF
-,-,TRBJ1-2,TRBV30,TGTGCCTGGAGCCTAGGGGGTTTGATAGGCTACACCTTC,CAWSLGGLIGYTF
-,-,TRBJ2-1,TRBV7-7,TGTGCCAGCAGCTTAGCTGGGGGAGGTGGTGAGCAGTTCTTC,CASSLAGGGGEQFF
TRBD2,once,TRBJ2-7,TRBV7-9,TGTGCCAGCAGTTCTACCCTGTCCGCGACTAGCGGCTACGAGCAGTACTTC,CASSSTLSATSGYEQYF
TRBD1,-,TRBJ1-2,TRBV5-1,TGCGCCAGCAGCTCGGGACAGGGAGGTTCTACGGGGGGCTACACCTTC,CASSSGQGGSTGGYTF
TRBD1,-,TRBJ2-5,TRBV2,TGTGCCAGCAGTCGACAGGGGGCGCGAGAGACCCAGTACTTC,CASSRQGARETQYF
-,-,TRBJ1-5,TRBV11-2,TGTGCCAGCAGCTTAGGAGACAGCAGCAATCAGCCCCAGCATTTT,CASSLGDSSNQPQHF
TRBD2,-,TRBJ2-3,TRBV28,TGTGCCAGCAGTCCACTAGCGGGAGAGGGAGGCACAGATACGCAGTATTTT,CASSPLAGEGGTDTQYF
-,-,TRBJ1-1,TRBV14,TGTGCCAGCAGCCTACAGGGTGGGGCTACTGAAGCTTTCTTT,CASSLQGGATEAFF
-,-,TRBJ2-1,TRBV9,TGTGCCAGCAGCGTAGGTCGGGACTACAATGAGCAGTTCTTC,CASSVGRDYNEQFF
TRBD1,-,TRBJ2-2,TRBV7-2,TGTGCCAGCAGCCCAGGGGGTTACACCGGGGAGCTGTTTTTT,CASSPGGYTGELFF
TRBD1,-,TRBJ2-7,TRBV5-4,TGTGCCAGCAGCATCCGGGACAGGGCTTCCTACGAGCAGTACTTC,CASSIRDRASYEQYF
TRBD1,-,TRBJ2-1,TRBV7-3,TGTGCCAGCAGCTTACAAGGGACAGGGGGTCACAATGAGCAGTTCTTC,CASSLQGTGGHNEQFF
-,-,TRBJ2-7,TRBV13,TGTGCCAGCAGCGGGGGGACTGTCTCCTTCTACGAGCAGTACTTC,CASSGGTVSFYEQYF
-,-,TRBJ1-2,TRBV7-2,TGTGCCAGCAGCTTGCGGTTGTTTGGCGGCTACACCTTC,CASSLRLFGGYTF
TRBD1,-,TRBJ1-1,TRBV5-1,TGCGCCAGCAGCTTTGGACAGGGGGTACCCATTTCGACTGAAGCTTTCTTT,CASSFGQGVPISTEAFF
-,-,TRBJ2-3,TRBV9,TGTGCCAGCAGCTCAATTACAGGCCCCAGCACAGATACGCAGTATTTT,CASSSITGPSTDTQYF
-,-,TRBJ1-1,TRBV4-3,TGCGCCAGCAGCCAAACGGGAGGGGGCACTGAAGCTTTCTTT,CASSQTGGGTEAFF
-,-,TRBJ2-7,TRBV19,TGTGCCAGTAGAAGGAATTCGGCGGGCGACGAGCAGTACTTC,CASRRNSAGDEQYF
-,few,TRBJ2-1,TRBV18,TGTGCCAGCTCAACTCCTATCAGGGTGGGCTCCTACAATGAGCAGTTCTTC,CASSTPIRVGSYNEQFF
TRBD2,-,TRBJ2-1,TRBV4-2,TGTGCCAGCAGCCAAGAGGCTAGCGGGTTTTACAATGAGCAGTTCTTC,CASSQEASGFYNEQFF
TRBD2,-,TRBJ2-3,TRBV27,TGTGCCAGCAGTTTACGACTAGCGGGAGTGCCAGATACGCAGTATTTT,CASSLRLAGVPDTQYF
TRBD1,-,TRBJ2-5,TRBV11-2,TGTGCCAGCAGCCTACAGGGGGCGCGGGAGACCCAGTACTTC,CASSLQGARETQYF
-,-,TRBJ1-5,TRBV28,TGTGCCAGCGCATTGCGCCCCAAAAGCGGTCAGCCCCAGCATTTT,CASALRPKSGQPQHF
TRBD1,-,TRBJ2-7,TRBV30,TGTGCCTGGAGCGAAGGGACAGGGGGCTACGAGCAGTACTTC,CAWSEGTGGYEQYF
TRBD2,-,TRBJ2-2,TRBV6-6,TGTGCCAGCAGTTCCAGCGGGAAAGCCGGGGAGCTGTTTTTT,CASSSSGKAGELFF
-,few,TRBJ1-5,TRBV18,TGTGCCAGCTCACCAGGACTTGAGCTTGGGCCCCAGCATTTT,CASSPGLELGPQHF
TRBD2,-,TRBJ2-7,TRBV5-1,TGCGCCAGCACCCTCGACTTAGGACTAGCGGGAGTTCCCTACGAGCAGTACTTC,CASTLDLGLAGVPYEQYF
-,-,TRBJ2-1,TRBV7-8,TGTGCCAGCAGCTTTATGGAGAATGAGCAGTTCTTC,CASSFMENEQFF
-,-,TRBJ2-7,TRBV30,TGTGCCTGGAGTAAAAGTAGTAGCTACGAGCAGTACTTC,CAWSKSSSYEQYF
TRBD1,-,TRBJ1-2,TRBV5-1,TGCGCCAGCAGGAGCCGACAGGGGGCCGATGGCTACACCTTC,CASRSRQGADGYTF
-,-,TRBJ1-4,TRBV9,TGTGCCAGCAGTTTATACACGGGTTCTAATGAAAAACTGTTTTTT,CASSLYTGSNEKLFF
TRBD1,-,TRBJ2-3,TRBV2,TGTGCCAGCAGTGGGACAGGGGGCAGGACAGATACGCAGTATTTT,CASSGTGGRTDTQYF
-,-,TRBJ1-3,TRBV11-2,TGTGCCAGCAGGGGGGGACCGAGGGCTGCGGAAAGGTCTGGAAACACCATATATTTT,CASRGGPRAAERSGNTIYF